The clone carrying this T cell receptor (beta chain) was observed a few times. Its antigen is not known. From 10 ml of fresh peripheral blood, PBMCs were isolated. Germline V gene lookup returns CDR1 LNHDA and CDR2 SQIVND (reference sequence). J was trimmed by 6 bases and V by 4 bases; bases with no gene match: 7. The CDR3 length is 15 residues. The record originates from a study of T cells in Graves' hyperthyroidism and ophthalmopathy. The TCR beta CDR3 regions underwent amplification using RNA transcripts as the source. First-round RT-PCR of the TCR CDR3 relied on the HTBI primer set. Each CDR3 protein is one row after TCRdb ran MiXCR on the multiplex PCR reads. The data show a few hundred thousand distinct CDR3 sequences, with about 15% seen just once and 7.3% held by the top ten. Study findings and constraints: Ophthalmopathy was distinguished from stable hyperthyroidism by 13 V-J signatures. Median prediction lead before ophthalmopathy onset was around 6.9 months with the model.

This TCR came from a woman in her twenties or thirties with Graves' hyperthyroidism. The sample comprised blood. The chain uses TRBV19 and TRBJ2-1; 9 bases are shared with TRBD1. CDR3 amino acids: CASSSGQGYGNEQFF. The CDR3 DNA sequence: TGTGCCAGTAGTAGCGGACAGGGGTACGGCAATGAGCAGTTCTTC. Looking up the rest from reference TRBV19 and TRBJ2-1 gives the full variable domain: DGGITQSPKYLFRKEGQNVTLSCEQNLNHDAMYWYRQDPGQGLRLIYYSQIVNDFQKGDIAEGYSVSREKKESFPLTVTSAQKNPTAFYLCASSSGQGYGNEQFFGPGTRLTVL.